Below are 9 T cell receptor beta chains sequenced from a single sample in a study of T cell responses to AZD1222 COVID-19 vaccine (dated by TCRdb to the early 2020s). Interpreted using the paper, the time point label stands for: baseline before first vaccination. Library preparation used the immunoSEQ multiplex PCR assay. What TCRdb holds here is the immuneACCESS table cut down to in-frame rearrangements. Part of the clones is not present; checked against another copy, under half of the missing clones reflect an unresolved V gene, and the others are unexplained. The sample records over 75,000 clones, around 90% of which are singletons. The top ten constitute around 2% of the sample. The sample was peripheral blood, taken on day 0 of AZD1222 vaccination. The origin of the receptors is an adult in good health.

The CDR3 region has the DNA TGTGCCAGCAGCTTAAGACAGCTGAATTCACCCCTCCACTTT. Its protein product is CASSLRQLNSPLHF. The chain is built from TRBV7-2 and TRBJ1-6; TRBD1 is a possible D gene (5 bases). CDR3 size: 14 residues. Germline CDR1 is SGHTA and CDR2 is FQGNSA. V lost 2 bases and J 7 bases, leaving 9 bases between the germline ends.

V is TRBV7-8 and J is TRBJ2-1; tentatively, D is TRBD2 (5 bases). V was pared by 1 base and J by 9 bases, with 19 bases between. CDR3 length: 16 amino acids. The germline gives CDR1 SGHVS, CDR2 FQNEAQ. The CDR3 loop reads CASSLGVSREVGEQFF. In DNA form, the CDR3 reads TGTGCCAGCAGCTTAGGGGTTAGCCGGGAAGTGGGTGAGCAGTTCTTC.

The chain is built from TRBV6-2 or TRBV6-3 and TRBJ2-1; D call uncertain. V was pared by 2 bases and J by 8 bases, with 7 bases between. The CDR3 has 12 amino acids. CDR1 and CDR2 (germline): MNHEY, SVGEGT. In DNA, the CDR3 is TGTGCCAGCAGTTACGCGGTTGATGAGCAGTTCTTC. It codes for CASSYAVDEQFF.

In its sample, this clone was seen many times. V and J are TRBV6-4 and TRBJ1-2, with D hard to call. Germline V gives CDR1 MRHNA, CDR2 SNTAGT. With 2 bases removed from V and 7 bases from J, the gap between germline ends came to 8 bases. This CDR3 has 12 residues. The CDR3 loop reads CASSDRGIGYTF. DNA of the CDR3: TGTGCCAGCAGTGACCGGGGTATTGGCTACACCTTC.

This clone was seen ten or more times. The V gene is TRBV9, the J gene TRBJ2-2, with D perhaps matching TRBD2 (5 bases). The CDR3 length is 15 residues. Looked up from germline, CDR1 is SGDLS and CDR2 is YYNGEE. V shed 3 bases and J shed 3 bases, with 12 bases lying between them. Written as DNA, the CDR3 is TGTGCCAGCAGCGCAACGGGGAGCTACACCGGGGAGCTGTTTTTT. Translating it yields CASSATGSYTGELFF.

The V gene is TRBV2, the J gene TRBJ2-1; 9 bases agree with TRBD2. The V gene's germline CDR1 is SNHLY and CDR2 FYNNEI. This CDR3 region has 16 residues. V gave up 3 bases and J gave up 8 bases; unmatched junction bases: 11. The CDR3 coding sequence is TGTGCCAGCAGTGAGTGGGCTAGCGGGATCGGGGATGAGCAGTTCTTC. This translates into CASSEWASGIGDEQFF.

This rearrangement joins TRBV3-1 (or the pseudogene TRBV3-2) to TRBJ1-2; 8 bases line up with TRBD1. This CDR3 has 14 residues. CDR1 and CDR2 (germline): LGHDT, YNNKEL (reference sequence). The V and J ends lost 2 bases and 4 bases, in that order; junction bases with no gene match: 3. The CDR3 bases are TGTGCCAGCAGCCAACCAGACAGGGGCTATGGCTACACCTTC. This translates into CASSQPDRGYGYTF.

This chain connects TRBV9 to TRBJ2-7; TRBD1 agrees at 8 bases. CDR3 size: 12 residues. CDR1 is SGDLS and CDR2 is YYNGEE in the germline V gene. As DNA, the CDR3 is TGTGGATCAGGGGGCACACCCTACGAGCAGTACTTC. Residues: CGSGGTPYEQYF.

The count of this clone is one. The V gene is TRBV13, the J gene TRBJ2-7, with D perhaps matching TRBD2 (6 bases). In germline, CDR1 is PRHDT, CDR2 FYEKMQ (reference sequence). Trimming took 0 bases from V and 7 from J, leaving 13 bases between them. CDR3 length equals 14 residues. CDR3 nucleotide sequence: TGTGCCAGCAGCTTAGGGGACCTGGGAGGAGAGCAGTACTTC. Protein: CASSLGDLGGEQYF.